These T cell receptor beta chains were read from a single sample in a study of blood T cell repertoires in COVID-19. Profiling relied on immunoSEQ multiplex PCR, and the TCRdb table lists in-frame clones only, not all of them. The data hold around 170,000 clones, with about 82% observed a single time. The specimen sequenced was PBMCs or T cells enriched from blood (not recorded which). All receptors derive from a woman aged 25 to 39 who had recovered from COVID-19. CDR3s include the opening cysteine and the closing phenylalanine or tryptophan. A D gene is named only where the DNA matches it firmly. Expanded clones get a size class; other rows say once, few or many, or leave the size out.

abundance | d_gene | j_gene | v_gene | CDR3aa | CDR3nt
NA | NA | TRBJ1-2 | TRBV15 | CATSRDKGMEGEDGYTF | TGTGCCACCAGCAGAGATAAGGGTATGGAGGGAGAAGATGGCTACACCTTC
NA | TRBD1 | TRBJ1-1 | TRBV4-1 | CASSQATYFFNRGTEAFF | TGCGCCAGCAGCCAGGCCACTTACTTCTTCAACAGGGGAACTGAAGCTTTCTTT
few | TRBD2 | TRBJ2-7 | TRBV5-1 | CASSPGGTSFNYEQYF | TGCGCCAGCAGCCCCGGCGGGACTAGCTTCAACTACGAGCAGTACTTC
NA | TRBD1 | TRBJ1-2 | TRBV2 | CASRRQGAGYGYTF | TGTGCCAGCAGACGCCAGGGGGCCGGCTATGGCTACACCTTC
once | NA | TRBJ2-7 | TRBV10-3 | CAIRRQDEQYF | TGTGCCATCAGGCGACAGGACGAGCAGTACTTC
NA | NA | TRBJ1-5 | TRBV18 | CASSPSKQENQPQHF | TGTGCCAGCTCACCTAGTAAACAGGAAAATCAGCCCCAGCATTTT
NA | NA | TRBJ1-2 | TRBV6-5 | CASSYSTAYGYTF | TGTGCCAGCAGTTACTCCACAGCATATGGCTACACCTTC
NA | NA | TRBJ2-3 | TRBV10-1 | CASSSGPSTDTQYF | TGCGCCAGCAGTAGCGGGCCAAGCACAGATACGCAGTATTTT
NA | TRBD1 | TRBJ2-2 | TRBV28 | CASSYQGAGELFF | TGTGCCAGCAGTTATCAGGGGGCCGGGGAGCTGTTTTTT
NA | NA | TRBJ2-1 | TRBV9 | CASSQGDGDEQFF | TGTGCCAGCAGCCAAGGAGACGGGGATGAGCAGTTCTTC
few | TRBD1 | TRBJ1-2 | TRBV19 | CASHRGYGYTF | TGTGCCAGTCACAGGGGCTATGGCTACACCTTC
NA | NA | TRBJ2-6 | TRBV7-9 | CASSPRLGANVLTF | TGTGCCAGCAGCCCTCGTTTAGGGGCCAACGTCCTGACTTTC
NA | TRBD2 | TRBJ2-1 | TRBV7-2 | CASSPRGSGSVYNEQFF | TGTGCCAGCAGCCCCCGGGGTAGCGGGAGTGTCTACAATGAGCAGTTCTTC
NA | NA | TRBJ1-3 | TRBV9 | CASSVAPGSGNTIYF | TGTGCCAGCAGCGTAGCTCCAGGGTCTGGAAACACCATATATTTT
NA | TRBD2 | TRBJ2-1 | TRBV27 | CASSSKPGLAGPYNEQFF | TGTGCCAGCAGTTCAAAACCGGGACTAGCGGGGCCTTACAATGAGCAGTTCTTC
NA | NA | TRBJ2-4 | TRBV27 | CASSLSEDGIKNIQYF | TGTGCCAGCAGTTTGTCCGAAGACGGGATCAAAAACATTCAGTACTTC
NA | NA | TRBJ2-7 | TRBV29-1 | CSVRSGMLEQYF | TGCAGCGTTCGGTCAGGGATGCTAGAGCAGTACTTC
NA | NA | TRBJ2-7 | TRBV6-5 | CASSLGLNFAEQYF | TGTGCCAGCAGTCTTGGTCTTAATTTCGCGGAGCAGTACTTC
NA | NA | TRBJ1-2 | TRBV7-9 | CASSSLGLLQNYGYTF | TGTGCCAGCAGCTCCTTAGGACTTCTCCAAAACTATGGCTACACCTTC
NA | TRBD2 | TRBJ2-3 | TRBV9 | CASSPQGLAGGFADTQYF | TGTGCCAGCAGCCCCCAAGGACTAGCGGGAGGTTTCGCAGATACGCAGTATTTT
NA | TRBD1 | TRBJ1-3 | TRBV6-5 | CASSTGGSGNTIYF | TGTGCCAGCAGTACAGGGGGATCTGGAAACACCATATATTTT
NA | NA | TRBJ2-5 | TRBV1 | CTSSQSSGGWETQYF | TGCACCAGCAGCCAGTCTAGCGGAGGGTGGGAGACCCAGTACTTC
NA | NA | TRBJ1-1 | TRBV6-4 | CASRLGENAEAFF | TGTGCCAGCAGATTAGGGGAAAACGCTGAAGCTTTCTTT
NA | NA | TRBJ1-1 | TRBV2 | CASSKDSNTEAFF | TGTGCCAGCAGTAAGGACAGCAACACTGAAGCTTTCTTT
few | NA | TRBJ2-1 | TRBV27 | CASSLFGRAAYNEQFF | TGTGCCAGCAGTTTATTTGGGAGAGCCGCCTACAATGAGCAGTTCTTC
once | TRBD1 | TRBJ2-7 | TRBV15 | CATSRDLGTQGRGLSEQYF | TGTGCCACCAGCAGAGATCTAGGAACACAGGGGAGAGGGTTGAGCGAGCAGTACTTC
NA | NA | TRBJ2-1 | TRBV29-1 | CSVEEDSWRRVF | TGCAGCGTTGAAGAAGACTCCTGGCGCAGGGTCTTC
NA | TRBD1 | TRBJ1-2 | TRBV6-1 | CASSDPKTGRYGYTF | TGTGCCAGCAGTGATCCAAAGACAGGGAGGTATGGCTACACCTTC
NA | NA | TRBJ2-7 | TRBV5-1 | CASSLGSDDRIISYEQYF | TGCGCCAGCAGCTTGGGGTCCGACGACAGGATCATCTCCTACGAGCAGTACTTC
NA | TRBD1 | TRBJ2-7 | TRBV5-1 | CASSSDEGQDSYEQYF | TGCGCCAGCAGCTCCGATGAGGGACAGGACTCCTACGAGCAGTACTTC
NA | NA | TRBJ1-3 | TRBV24-1 | CATSDTGSGNTIYF | TGTGCCACCAGTGATACAGGCTCTGGAAACACCATATATTTT
NA | NA | TRBJ1-1 | TRBV7-9 | CASSLPGVTTEAFF | TGTGCCAGCAGCTTACCAGGGGTGACAACTGAAGCTTTCTTT
NA | NA | TRBJ2-4 | TRBV28 | CATSQGNIQYF | TGTGCCACCTCCCAGGGAAACATTCAGTACTTC
NA | TRBD1 | TRBJ1-4 | TRBV30 | CAWSSDRGNEKLFF | TGTGCCTGGAGTTCAGACAGGGGAAATGAAAAACTGTTTTTT
NA | NA | TRBJ2-7 | TRBV25-1 | CASSEFGVGGRDEQYF | TGTGCCAGCAGTGAATTCGGAGTCGGGGGTAGGGACGAGCAGTACTTC